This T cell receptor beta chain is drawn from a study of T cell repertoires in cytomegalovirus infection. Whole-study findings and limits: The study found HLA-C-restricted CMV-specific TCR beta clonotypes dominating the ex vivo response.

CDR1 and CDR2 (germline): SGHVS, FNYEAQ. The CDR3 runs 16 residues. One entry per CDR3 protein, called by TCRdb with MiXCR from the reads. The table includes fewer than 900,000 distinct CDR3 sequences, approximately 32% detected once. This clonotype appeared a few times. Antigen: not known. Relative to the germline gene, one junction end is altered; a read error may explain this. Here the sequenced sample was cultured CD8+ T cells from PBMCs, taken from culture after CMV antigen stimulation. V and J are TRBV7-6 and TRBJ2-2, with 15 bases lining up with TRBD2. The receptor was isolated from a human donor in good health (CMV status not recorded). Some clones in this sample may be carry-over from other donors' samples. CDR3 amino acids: CASSPGTSGGPGELFF. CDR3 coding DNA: TGTGCTAGCAGCCCCGGGACTAGCGGGGGGCCCGGGGAGCTGTTTTTT.